This TCR beta chain was sequenced during a study of blood T cell repertoires in COVID-19. The CDR3 length is 15 residues. The V and J ends lost 5 bases and 4 bases, in that order; junction bases with no gene match: 6. Germline loops: CDR1 MNHEY, CDR2 SVGAGI. Original analysis: Reference gene primers were amplified, and this amplification served to estimate nucleated cell counts. The protocol was immunoSEQ multiplex PCR, while the TCRdb copy is restricted to in-frame clones and leaves out a portion. From that table come the V and J calls and clone size; the DNA was used to work out D and trimming. The table records about 94,000 clones, more than 65% of them present only once.

This sequence originates from a man in his sixties or seventies with COVID-19, enrolled during active disease. The sample taken for sequencing was peripheral blood. The chain links TRBV6-5 to TRBJ1-1; 11 bases map to TRBD1. CDR3 DNA sequence: TGTGCCAGCAGTCACCCGGGACAGGGGGGCACTGAAGCTTTCTTT. It yields the protein CASSHPGQGGTEAFF.